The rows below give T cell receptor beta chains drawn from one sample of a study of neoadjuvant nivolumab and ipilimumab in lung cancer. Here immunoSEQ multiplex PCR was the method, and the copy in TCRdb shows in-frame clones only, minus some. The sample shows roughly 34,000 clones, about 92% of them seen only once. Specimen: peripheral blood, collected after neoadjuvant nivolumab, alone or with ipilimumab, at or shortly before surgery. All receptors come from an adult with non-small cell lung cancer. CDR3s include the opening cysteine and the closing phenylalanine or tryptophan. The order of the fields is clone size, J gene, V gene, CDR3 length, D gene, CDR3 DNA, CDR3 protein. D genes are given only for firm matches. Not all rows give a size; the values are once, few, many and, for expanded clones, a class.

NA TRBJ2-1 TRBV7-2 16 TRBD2 TGTGCCAGCAGCCAAATAGCGGGCTTACAGAACAATGAGCAGTTCTTC CASSQIAGLQNNEQFF
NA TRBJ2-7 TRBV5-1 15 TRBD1 TGCGCCAGCAGCCCCACGACAGGGCTCGGTCACGAGCAGTACTTC CASSPTTGLGHEQYF
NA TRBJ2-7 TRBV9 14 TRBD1 TGTGCCAGCAGCGTAGTACAGGGGGACTACGAGCAGTACTTC CASSVVQGDYEQYF
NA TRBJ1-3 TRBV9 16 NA TGTGCCAGCAGCGCCTTGACAGGCCGAGGGGGAAACACCATATATTTT CASSALTGRGGNTIYF
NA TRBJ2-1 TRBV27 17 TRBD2 TGTGCCAGCAGTATCGACCCCCCAGCGGGAGTACGCAATGAGCAGTTCTTC CASSIDPPAGVRNEQFF
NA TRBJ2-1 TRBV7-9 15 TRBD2 TGTGCCAGCAGCCAACTAGCGGGAAGTTGGAATGAGCAGTTCTTC CASSQLAGSWNEQFF
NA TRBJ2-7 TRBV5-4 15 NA TGTGCCAGCAGCCCTACCACAGGGAAGATCTACGAGCAGTACTTC CASSPTTGKIYEQYF
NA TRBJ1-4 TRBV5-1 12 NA TGCGCCAGCAGCTTGAATGGGGAAAAACTGTTTTTT CASSLNGEKLFF
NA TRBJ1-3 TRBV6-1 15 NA TGTGCCAGCAGTGACGACCGACAAGTCCGAAACACCATATATTTT CASSDDRQVRNTIYF
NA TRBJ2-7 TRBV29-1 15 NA TGCAGCGTTGAAGATAAGCCAAGCAAGGGGTACGAGCAGTACTTC CSVEDKPSKGYEQYF
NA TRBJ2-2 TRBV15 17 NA TGTGCCACCAGTCGGGGGATTATTATTGAAGGAACCGGGGAGCTGTTTTTT CATSRGIIIEGTGELFF
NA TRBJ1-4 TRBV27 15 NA TGTGCCAGCAGTCAACGGGCCCTTCCTGGGGAAAAACTGTTTTTT CASSQRALPGEKLFF
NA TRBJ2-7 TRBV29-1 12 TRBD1 TGCAGCGTGGGACGGACAGGGGGAGAGCAGTACTTC CSVGRTGGEQYF
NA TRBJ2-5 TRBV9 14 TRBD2 TGTGCCAGCAGCGTAGATGGGGGGGACGAGACCCAGTACTTC CASSVDGGDETQYF
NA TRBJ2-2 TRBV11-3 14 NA TGTGCCAGCCGGCAGGACATGAACACCGGGGAGCTGTTTTTT CASRQDMNTGELFF
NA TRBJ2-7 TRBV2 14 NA TGTGCCAGCAGTAGGTTGTCTGGGACCTACGAGCAGTACTTC CASSRLSGTYEQYF
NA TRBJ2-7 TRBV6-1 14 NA TGTGCCAGCAGTGAAGCGTACCGAGCCGACGAGCAGTACTTC CASSEAYRADEQYF
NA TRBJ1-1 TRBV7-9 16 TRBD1 TGTGCCAGCAGCCCCGAGAGACAGGGGGCGCGGGCTGAAGCTTTCTTT CASSPERQGARAEAFF
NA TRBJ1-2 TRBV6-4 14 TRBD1 TGTGCCAGCAGTCCGGAGGGGACAGGGTTCGGCTACACCTTC CASSPEGTGFGYTF
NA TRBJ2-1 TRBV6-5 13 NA TGTGCCAGCAGTTACAACCGGGGCAATGAGCAGTTCTTC CASSYNRGNEQFF
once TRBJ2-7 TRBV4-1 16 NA TGCGCCAGCAGCCATGGGGAGAGAACAATTTCCTACGAGCAGTACTTC CASSHGERTISYEQYF
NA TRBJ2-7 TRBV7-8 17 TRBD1 TGTGCCAGCAGACCTACTTCCGGGACAGAGATCCCCTACGAGCAGTACTTC CASRPTSGTEIPYEQYF
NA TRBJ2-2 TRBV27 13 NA TGTGCCAGCAGTATTTTCCCGACCGGGGAGCTGTTTTTT CASSIFPTGELFF
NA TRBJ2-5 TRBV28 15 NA TGTGCCAGCTCCGAACGGCAGGTCATGGAAGAGACCCAGTACTTC CASSERQVMEETQYF
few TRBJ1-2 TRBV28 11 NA TGTGCCAGCAAACTTAACTATGGCTACACCTTC CASKLNYGYTF
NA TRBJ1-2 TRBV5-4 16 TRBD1 TGTGCCAGCAGCTCCGGGACAGGGGTAAACCAGGGTGGCTACACCTTC CASSSGTGVNQGGYTF
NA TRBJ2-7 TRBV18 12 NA TGTGCCAGCTCACTGGCCGGAAACGAGCAGTACTTC CASSLAGNEQYF
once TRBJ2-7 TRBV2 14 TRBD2 TGTGCCAGCAGGCGGTCTAGCGGGGGCACGGAGCAGTACTTC CASRRSSGGTEQYF
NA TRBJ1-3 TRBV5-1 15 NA TGCGCCAGCCAATGGGACTTTTTCTCTGGAAACACCATATATTTT CASQWDFFSGNTIYF
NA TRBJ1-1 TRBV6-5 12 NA TGTGCCAGCAGTTACTCGGGGTCTGTCGCTTTCTTT CASSYSGSVAFF
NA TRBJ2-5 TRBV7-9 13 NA TGTGCCAGCAGCCCCCGTGGCCCGGAGACCCAGTACTTC CASSPRGPETQYF
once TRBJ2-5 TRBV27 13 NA TGTGCCAGCAGTTTAGTTCCCCGGGAGACCCAGTACTTC CASSLVPRETQYF
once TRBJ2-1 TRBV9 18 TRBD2 TGTGCCAGCAGCCCAAAGTTCGGGACTAGCGGGAGGCTCAATGAGCAGTTCTTC CASSPKFGTSGRLNEQFF
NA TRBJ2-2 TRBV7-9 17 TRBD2 TGTGCCAGCAGCCTCCGTAAGGGACTAGCTAACACCGGGGAGCTGTTTTTT CASSLRKGLANTGELFF
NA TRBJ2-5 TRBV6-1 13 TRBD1 TGTGCCGCACGACAGGGGGCCCAAGAGACCCAGTACTTC CAARQGAQETQYF
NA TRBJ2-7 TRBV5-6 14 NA TGTGCCAGCAGTTGGAGGTCGACCCTACGAGCCCCCCACTTC CASSWRSTLRAPHF
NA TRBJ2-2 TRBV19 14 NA TGTGCCAGTAGTCCACCGGGGTACACCGGGGAGCTGTTTTTT CASSPPGYTGELFF
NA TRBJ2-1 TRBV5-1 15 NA TGCGCCAGCAGCCCCCTGGACCTGGGCTACAATGAGCAGTTCTTC CASSPLDLGYNEQFF
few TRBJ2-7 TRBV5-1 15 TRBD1 TGCGCCAGCAGCCCCAGACAGGGCCGGGACTACGAGCAGTACTTC CASSPRQGRDYEQYF
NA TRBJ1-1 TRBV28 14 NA TGTGCCAGCAGCAGGGGCCGCCCAGACGCTGAAGCTTTCTTT CASSRGRPDAEAFF
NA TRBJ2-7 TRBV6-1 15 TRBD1 TGTGCCAGCAGTGAAAGTACAGGGGAATACAGGGAGCAGTACTTC CASSESTGEYREQYF
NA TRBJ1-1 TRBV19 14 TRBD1 TGTGCCAGTAGTGGCAGGGGGCGCGGCACTGAAGCTTTCTTT CASSGRGRGTEAFF
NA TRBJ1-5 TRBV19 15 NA TGTGCCAGTAGTCCGGGACCCCGGGGAAGTCAGCCCCAGCATTTT CASSPGPRGSQPQHF
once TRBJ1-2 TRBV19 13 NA TGTGCCAGTAGTAACCAGGCTGGAAGTGGCTACACCTTC CASSNQAGSGYTF
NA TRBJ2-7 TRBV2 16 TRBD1 TGTGCCAGCAGTGACCTGGACAGGGCAAGCTCCTACGAGCAGTACTTC CASSDLDRASSYEQYF
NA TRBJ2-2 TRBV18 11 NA TGTGCCAGCTCAGACACCGGGGAGCTGTTTTTT CASSDTGELFF
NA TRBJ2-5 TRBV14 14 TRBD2 TGTGCCAGCAGCCAGAGTAGCGGGCAAGAGACCCAGTACTTC CASSQSSGQETQYF
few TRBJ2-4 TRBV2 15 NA TGTGCCAGCAGCCGGGAGTCTCTAGCCAAAAACATTCAGTACTTC CASSRESLAKNIQYF
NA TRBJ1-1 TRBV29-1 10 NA TGCAGCGTTGTTCTCACTGAAGCTTTCTTT CSVVLTEAFF